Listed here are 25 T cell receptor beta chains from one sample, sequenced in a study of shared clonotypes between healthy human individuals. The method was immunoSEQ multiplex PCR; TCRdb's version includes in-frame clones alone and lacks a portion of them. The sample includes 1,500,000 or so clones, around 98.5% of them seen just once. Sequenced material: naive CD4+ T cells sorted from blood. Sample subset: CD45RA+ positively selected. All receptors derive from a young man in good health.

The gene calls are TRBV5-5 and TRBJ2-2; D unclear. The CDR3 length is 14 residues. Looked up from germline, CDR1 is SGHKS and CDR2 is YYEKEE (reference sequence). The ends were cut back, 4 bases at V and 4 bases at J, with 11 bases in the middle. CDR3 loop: CASSARWFTGELFF. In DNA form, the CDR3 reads TGTGCCAGCAGCGCAAGGTGGTTCACCGGGGAGCTGTTTTTT. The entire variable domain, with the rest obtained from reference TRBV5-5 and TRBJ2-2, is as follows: DAGVTQSPTHLIKTRGQQVTLRCSPISGHKSVSWYQQVLGQGPQFIFQYYEKEERGRGNFPDRFSARQFPNYSSELNVNALLLGDSALYLCASSARWFTGELFFGEGSRLTVL.

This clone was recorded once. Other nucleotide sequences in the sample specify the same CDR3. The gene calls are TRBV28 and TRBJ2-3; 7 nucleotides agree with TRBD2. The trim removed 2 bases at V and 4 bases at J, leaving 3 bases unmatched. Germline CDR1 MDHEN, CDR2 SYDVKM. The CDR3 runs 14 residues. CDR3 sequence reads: CASSLAGDADTQYF. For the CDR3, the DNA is TGTGCCAGCAGTTTAGCGGGAGATGCAGATACGCAGTATTTT.

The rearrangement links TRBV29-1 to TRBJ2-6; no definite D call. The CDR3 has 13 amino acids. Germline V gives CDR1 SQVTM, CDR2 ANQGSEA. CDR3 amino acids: CSARPEGANVLTF. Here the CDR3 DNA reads TGCAGTGCTAGGCCGGAGGGGGCCAACGTCCTGACTTTC.

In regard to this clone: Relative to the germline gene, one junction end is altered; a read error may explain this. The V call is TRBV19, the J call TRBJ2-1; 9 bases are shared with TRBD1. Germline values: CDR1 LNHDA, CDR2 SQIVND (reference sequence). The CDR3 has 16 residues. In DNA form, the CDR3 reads TGTGCCAGCAGTATAACGGGACAGGGAGGCCGCAATGAGCAGTTCTTC. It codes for CASSITGQGGRNEQFF. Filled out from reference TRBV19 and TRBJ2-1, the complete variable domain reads DGGITQSPKYLFRKEGQNVTLSCEQNLNHDAMYWYRQDPGQGLRLIYYSQIVNDFQKGDIAEGYSVSREKKESFPLTVTSAQKNPTAFYLCASSITGQGGRNEQFFGPGTRLTVL.

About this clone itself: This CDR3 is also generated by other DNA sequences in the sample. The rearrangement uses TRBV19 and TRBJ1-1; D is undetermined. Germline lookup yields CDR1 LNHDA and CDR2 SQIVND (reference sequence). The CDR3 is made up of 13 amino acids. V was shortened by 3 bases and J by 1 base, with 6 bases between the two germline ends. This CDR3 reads CASSIGRNTEAFF. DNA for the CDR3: TGTGCCAGTAGTATTGGGCGGAACACTGAAGCTTTCTTT. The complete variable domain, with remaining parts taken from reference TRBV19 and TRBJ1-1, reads DGGITQSPKYLFRKEGQNVTLSCEQNLNHDAMYWYRQDPGQGLRLIYYSQIVNDFQKGDIAEGYSVSREKKESFPLTVTSAQKNPTAFYLCASSIGRNTEAFFGQGTRLTVV.

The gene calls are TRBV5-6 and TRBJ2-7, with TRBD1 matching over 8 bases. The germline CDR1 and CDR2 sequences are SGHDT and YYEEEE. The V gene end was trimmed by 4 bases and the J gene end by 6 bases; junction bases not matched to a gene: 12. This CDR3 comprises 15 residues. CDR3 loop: CASSRTRGQLIEQYF. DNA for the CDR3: TGTGCCAGCAGCCGGACCAGGGGGCAATTAATCGAGCAGTACTTC.

The CDR3 protein is CASSQLVSGTAKEQFF. The CDR3, as DNA: TGTGCCAGCAGTCAGCTCGTGTCCGGGACAGCTAAAGAGCAGTTCTTC. The genes are TRBV6-6 and TRBJ2-1; 7 bases are a match to TRBD1. The CDR3 has 16 amino acids. Looked up from germline, CDR1 is MNHNY and CDR2 is SVGAGI (reference sequence). V gave up 5 bases and J gave up 10 bases; unmatched junction bases: 17.

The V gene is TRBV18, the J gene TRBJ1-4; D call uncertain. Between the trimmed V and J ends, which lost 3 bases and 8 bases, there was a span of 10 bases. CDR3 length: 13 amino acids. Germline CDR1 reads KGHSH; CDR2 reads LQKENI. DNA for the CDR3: TGTGCCAGCTCACCCCAAGGAAGGGAAAAACTGTTTTTT. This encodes CASSPQGREKLFF. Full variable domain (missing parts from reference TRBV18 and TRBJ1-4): NAGVMQNPRHLVRRRGQEARLRCSPMKGHSHVYWYRQLPEEGLKFMVYLQKENIIDESGMPKERFSAEFPKEGPSILRIQQVVRGDSAAYFCASSPQGREKLFFGSGTQLSVL.

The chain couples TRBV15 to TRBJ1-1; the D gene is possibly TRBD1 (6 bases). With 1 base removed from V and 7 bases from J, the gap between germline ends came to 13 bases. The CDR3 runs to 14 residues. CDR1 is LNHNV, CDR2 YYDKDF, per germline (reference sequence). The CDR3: CATSRVWTEIEAFF. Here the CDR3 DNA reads TGTGCCACCAGCAGAGTCTGGACAGAAATTGAAGCTTTCTTT. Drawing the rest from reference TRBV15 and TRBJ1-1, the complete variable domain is DAMVIQNPRYQVTQFGKPVTLSCSQTLNHNVMYWYQQKSSQAPKLLFHYYDKDFNNEADTPDNFQSRRPNTSFCFLDIRSPGLGDTAMYLCATSRVWTEIEAFFGQGTRLTVV.

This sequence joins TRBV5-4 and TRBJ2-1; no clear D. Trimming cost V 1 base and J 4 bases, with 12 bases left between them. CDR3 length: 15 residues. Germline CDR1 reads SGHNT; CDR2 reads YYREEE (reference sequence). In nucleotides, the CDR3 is TGTGCCAGCAGCTTGAAAACTAACACTTACAATGAGCAGTTCTTC. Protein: CASSLKTNTYNEQFF.

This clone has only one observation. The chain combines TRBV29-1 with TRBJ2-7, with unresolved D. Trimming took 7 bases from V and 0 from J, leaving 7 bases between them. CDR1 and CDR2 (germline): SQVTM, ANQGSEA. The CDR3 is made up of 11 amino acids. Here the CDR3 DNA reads TGCAGCGGAACTACCTCCTACGAGCAGTACTTC. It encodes CSGTTSYEQYF.

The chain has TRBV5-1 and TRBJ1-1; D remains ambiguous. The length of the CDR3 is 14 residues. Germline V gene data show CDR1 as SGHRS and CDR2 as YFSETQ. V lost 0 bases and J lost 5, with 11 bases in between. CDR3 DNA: TGCGCCAGCAGCTTGGGTGAGGGAGGGACTGAAGCTTTCTTT. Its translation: CASSLGEGGTEAFF.

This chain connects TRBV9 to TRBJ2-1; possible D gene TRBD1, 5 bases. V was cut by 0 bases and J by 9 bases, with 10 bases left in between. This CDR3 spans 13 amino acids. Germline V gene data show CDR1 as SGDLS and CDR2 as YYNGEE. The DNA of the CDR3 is TGTGCCAGCAGCGTAGCTTGGGGCCCTGAGCAGTTCTTC. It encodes CASSVAWGPEQFF.

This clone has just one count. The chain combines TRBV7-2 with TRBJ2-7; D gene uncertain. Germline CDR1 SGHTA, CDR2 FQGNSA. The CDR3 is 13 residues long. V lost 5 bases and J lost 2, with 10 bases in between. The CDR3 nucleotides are TGTGCCAGCAGCCTCAGAAACACCTACGAGCAGTACTTC. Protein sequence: CASSLRNTYEQYF.

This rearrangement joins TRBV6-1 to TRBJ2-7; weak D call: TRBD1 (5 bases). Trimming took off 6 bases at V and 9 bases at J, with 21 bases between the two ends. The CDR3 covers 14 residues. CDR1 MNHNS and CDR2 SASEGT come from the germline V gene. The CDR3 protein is CASRRTTEPLAQYF. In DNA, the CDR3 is TGTGCCAGCAGAAGGACAACAGAACCTCTCGCGCAGTACTTC.

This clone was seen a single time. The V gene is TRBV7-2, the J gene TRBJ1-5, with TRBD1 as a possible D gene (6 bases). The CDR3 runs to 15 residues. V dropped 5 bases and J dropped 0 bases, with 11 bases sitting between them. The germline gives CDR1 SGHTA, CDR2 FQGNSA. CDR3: CASSRTAYSNQPQHF. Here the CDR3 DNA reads TGTGCCAGCAGCCGGACAGCTTATAGCAATCAGCCCCAGCATTTT.

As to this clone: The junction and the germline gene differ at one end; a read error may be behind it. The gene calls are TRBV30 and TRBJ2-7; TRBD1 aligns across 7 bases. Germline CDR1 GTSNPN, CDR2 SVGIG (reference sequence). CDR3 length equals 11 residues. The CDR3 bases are TGTGCCTGGAGTAGACAGGGCGAGGAGTACTTC. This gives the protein CAWSRQGEEYF.

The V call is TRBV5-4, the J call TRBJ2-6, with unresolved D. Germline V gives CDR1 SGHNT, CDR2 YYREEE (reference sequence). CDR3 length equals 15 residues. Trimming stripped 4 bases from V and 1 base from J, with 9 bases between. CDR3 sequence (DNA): TGTGCCAGCAGCCCCCAGGCGTCTGGGGCCAACGTCCTGACTTTC. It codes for CASSPQASGANVLTF.

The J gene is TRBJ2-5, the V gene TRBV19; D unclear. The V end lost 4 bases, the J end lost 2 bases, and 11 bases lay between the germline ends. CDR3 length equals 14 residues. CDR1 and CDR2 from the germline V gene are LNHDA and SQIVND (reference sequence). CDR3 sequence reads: CASSNPGIQETQYF. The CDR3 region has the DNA TGTGCCAGTAGTAATCCGGGTATACAAGAGACCCAGTACTTC.

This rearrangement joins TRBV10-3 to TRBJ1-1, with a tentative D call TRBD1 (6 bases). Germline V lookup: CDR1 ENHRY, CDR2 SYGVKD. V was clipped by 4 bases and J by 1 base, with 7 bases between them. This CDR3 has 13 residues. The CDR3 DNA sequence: TGTGCCATCAGTGCGACAGGGAACACTGAAGCTTTCTTT. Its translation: CAISATGNTEAFF.

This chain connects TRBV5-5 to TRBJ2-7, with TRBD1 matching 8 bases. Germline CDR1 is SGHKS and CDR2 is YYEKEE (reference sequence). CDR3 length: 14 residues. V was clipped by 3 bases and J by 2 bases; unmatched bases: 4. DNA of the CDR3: TGTGCCAGCAGCTCCGGGACAGGAGCCTACGAGCAGTACTTC. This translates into CASSSGTGAYEQYF.

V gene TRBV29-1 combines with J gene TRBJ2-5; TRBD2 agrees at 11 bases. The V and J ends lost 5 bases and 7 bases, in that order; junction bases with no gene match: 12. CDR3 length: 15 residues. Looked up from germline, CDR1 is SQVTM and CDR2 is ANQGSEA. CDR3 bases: TGCAGCGTTCACACTAGCGGGAGTTCACTAGGGACCCAGTACTTC. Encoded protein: CSVHTSGSSLGTQYF.

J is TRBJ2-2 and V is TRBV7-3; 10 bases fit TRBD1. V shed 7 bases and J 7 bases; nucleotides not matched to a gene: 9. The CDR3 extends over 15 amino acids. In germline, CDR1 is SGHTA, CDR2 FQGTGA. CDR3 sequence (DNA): TGTGCCAGCACCGAGACTGGGACAGGGGTCGGGGAGCTGTTTTTT. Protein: CASTETGTGVGELFF.

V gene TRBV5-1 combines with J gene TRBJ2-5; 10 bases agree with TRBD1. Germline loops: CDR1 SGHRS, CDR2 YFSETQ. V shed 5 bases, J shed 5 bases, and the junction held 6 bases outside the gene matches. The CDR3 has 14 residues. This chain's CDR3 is CASRRQGARETQYF. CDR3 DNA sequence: TGCGCCAGCAGGAGACAGGGGGCGCGGGAGACCCAGTACTTC.

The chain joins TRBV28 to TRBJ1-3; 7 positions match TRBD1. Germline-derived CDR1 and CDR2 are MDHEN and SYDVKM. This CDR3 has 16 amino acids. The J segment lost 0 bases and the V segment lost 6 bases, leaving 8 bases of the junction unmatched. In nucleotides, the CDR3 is TGTGCCAGCAGGTCCCCACAGGGGAGCTCTGGAAACACCATATATTTT. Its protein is CASRSPQGSSGNTIYF.